One sample yielded the 28 T cell receptor beta chains listed below, sequenced in a study of T-cell memory formation after mild COVID-19. TCRdb fed the 5' RACE reads into MiXCR, producing one record per CDR3 protein. The table includes under 250,000 distinct CDR3 sequences, 8% to 9.5% detected once. The sequencing sample was made of PBMCs or a T cell subset sorted from them (not recorded which). The receptor source for this set is a man aged 18 to 29 who had mild COVID-19 (a few samples of this study predate the infection). Cell type and time point are not known.

This clonotype was detected a few times. The chain employs TRBV29-1 and TRBJ1-1; weak D call: TRBD1 (5 bases). V was pared by 6 bases and J by 1 base, with 18 bases between. Looked up from germline, CDR1 is SQVTM and CDR2 is ANQGSEA. The CDR3 length is 15 residues. The CDR3 DNA is TGCAGCGTGAGGGGAAGGGGAGGGACGAACACTGAAGCTTTCTTT. This codes for CSVRGRGGTNTEAFF.

This clonotype was picked up many times. The CDR3 DNA is TGCAGTGCTAGAAAATTGGAGGTGGGGGACTATGGCTACACCTTC. Translated: CSARKLEVGDYGYTF. This chain joins TRBV20-1 and TRBJ1-2, with D perhaps TRBD1 (5 bases). CDR1 and CDR2 from the germline V gene are DFQATT and SNEGSKA (reference sequence). Between the trimmed V and J ends, which lost 2 bases and 3 bases, there was a span of 16 bases. CDR3 length equals 15 residues.

This chain connects TRBV11-2 to TRBJ2-5, with TRBD2 matching over 9 bases. Per the germline V gene, CDR1 is SGHAT and CDR2 is FQNNGV. Trimming cost V 3 bases and J 5 bases; bases outside gene matches: 4. CDR3 size: 14 residues. CDR3 protein: CASSFAGGQETQYF. The DNA for the CDR3 is TGTGCCAGCAGCTTCGCGGGGGGGCAGGAGACCCAGTACTTC.

The chain recombines TRBV27 with TRBJ2-5; D not resolved. CDR1 and CDR2 (germline): MNHEY, SMNVEV (reference sequence). The CDR3 totals 13 residues. V dropped 3 bases and J dropped 4 bases, with 9 bases sitting between them. DNA for the CDR3: TGTGCCAGCAGTTTTGAGAACGGAGAGACCCAGTACTTC. As protein: CASSFENGETQYF.

The V gene is TRBV24-1, the J gene TRBJ2-5; TRBD2 matches at 8 bases. V trimming: 6 bases; J trimming: 3 bases; junction bases outside the gene matches: 5. This CDR3 is built from 14 residues. Germline values: CDR1 KGHDR, CDR2 SFDVKD. Here the CDR3 DNA reads TGTGCCACCAGTTCCCAGCGGGGGAAAGAGACCCAGTACTTC. Translating gives CATSSQRGKETQYF.

This clonotype showed up just a few times. The chain employs TRBV14 and TRBJ2-7; no firm D call. Per germline, CDR1 SGHDN and CDR2 FVKESK. CDR3 size: 13 residues. Between the trimmed V and J ends, which lost 4 bases and 2 bases, there was a span of 9 bases. CDR3 amino acids: CASSRNSPYEQYV. CDR3 coding DNA: TGTGCCAGCAGCCGGAACAGTCCCTACGAGCAGTACGTC.

In its sample, this clonotype was seen a few times. DNA for the CDR3: TGCGCCAGCAGCCAGGGTCCCCTTGGTGAGCAGTACGTC. The encoded protein is CASSQGPLGEQYV. This chain links TRBV5-1 with TRBJ2-7; D is possibly TRBD1 (5 bases). The CDR3 is 13 amino acids. The germline CDR1 and CDR2 sequences are SGHRS and YFSETQ. Trimming cost V 4 bases and J 7 bases, with 15 bases left between them.

The DNA for the CDR3 is TGTGCCAGCTCACCACCCCAGGGGGCTAATTCACCCCTCCACTTT. Its translation is CASSPPQGANSPLHF. This sequence joins TRBV18 and TRBJ1-6; 8 bases map to TRBD1. V lost 0 bases to trimming and J lost 6 bases; unmatched junction nucleotides: 1. Germline V lookup: CDR1 KGHSH, CDR2 LQKENI. CDR3 length: 15 residues.

This clonotype was seen ten or more times. The chain is built from TRBV7-3 and TRBJ2-5; 7 bases fit TRBD1. V trimming: 6 bases; J trimming: 2 bases; junction bases outside the gene matches: 3. Per germline, CDR1 SGHTA and CDR2 FQGTGA. The CDR3 totals 13 residues. CDR3: CASSSQGQETQYF. The CDR3 DNA reads TGTGCCAGCAGTTCACAGGGGCAAGAGACCCAGTACTTC.

The chain joins TRBV7-2 to TRBJ2-1; TRBD1 agrees at 7 bases. The CDR3 is 15 residues long. Germline V gene data show CDR1 as SGHTA and CDR2 as FQGNSA. V trimming: 1 base; J trimming: 4 bases; junction bases outside the gene matches: 4. CDR3 nucleotides: TGTGCCAGCAGCTTAGGGGGGACAGTTTACAATGAGCAGTTCTTC. Protein product: CASSLGGTVYNEQFF. The full variable domain, its missing parts supplied by reference TRBV7-2 and TRBJ2-1, is GAGVSQSPSNKVTEKGKDVELRCDPISGHTALYWYRQSLGQGLEFLIYFQGNSAPDKSGLPSDRFSAERTGGSVSTLTIQRTQQEDSAVYLCASSLGGTVYNEQFFGPGTRLTVL.

Many counts were recorded for this clonotype. The chain combines TRBV14 with TRBJ2-7, with TRBD1 matching over 7 bases. Germline trimming cut 0 bases from V and 6 bases from J; bases unmatched to any gene: 2. Germline assignment: CDR1 SGHDN and CDR2 FVKESK. This CDR3 has 13 residues. The CDR3 protein is CASSQERQGEQYF. DNA for the CDR3: TGTGCCAGCAGCCAAGAGCGACAGGGCGAGCAGTACTTC.

The CDR3 DNA sequence: TGCGCCAGCAGCCAACGGTGGGTTGGAGGGGATACGCAGTATTTT. Its translation is CASSQRWVGGDTQYF. The V and J genes are TRBV4-1 and TRBJ2-3, with D possibly being TRBD2 (6 bases). The CDR3 covers 15 residues. The V and J ends lost 2 bases and 6 bases respectively, with 15 bases between them. CDR1 MGHRA and CDR2 YSYEKL come from the germline V gene.

This clonotype was counted only a few times. The chain combines TRBV3-1 with TRBJ1-1; tentative D call: TRBD1 (6 bases). In germline, CDR1 is LGHDT, CDR2 YNNKEL (reference sequence). CDR3 length: 14 residues. V was clipped by 0 bases and J by 7 bases, with 12 bases between them. The CDR3 protein is CASSQEQGFGEAFF. The CDR3 DNA follows: TGTGCCAGCAGCCAAGAACAGGGCTTCGGTGAAGCTTTCTTT.

This clonotype came up a few times. V is TRBV4-3 and J is TRBJ1-2, with a tentative D call TRBD1 (5 bases). Germline lookup yields CDR1 LGHNA and CDR2 YSLEER. This CDR3 spans 16 amino acids. Trimming removed 5 bases from V and 5 bases from J, with 21 bases in between. The CDR3 is CASSSDWWAGQYGYTF. For the CDR3, the DNA is TGCGCCAGCAGCTCCGACTGGTGGGCAGGGCAATATGGCTACACCTTC.

There are a few counts of this clonotype. J is TRBJ2-7 and V is TRBV7-9, with a possible D match to TRBD1 (6 bases). The V gene lost 1 base and the J gene lost 0 bases, with 13 bases spanning the gap. This CDR3 spans 16 amino acids. CDR1 SEHNR and CDR2 FQNEAQ come from the germline V gene (reference sequence). The CDR3 region is CASSLVEGVGSYEQYF. The DNA for the CDR3 is TGTGCCAGCAGCTTAGTCGAGGGGGTCGGCTCCTACGAGCAGTACTTC. Supplemented by reference TRBV7-9 and TRBJ2-7, the full variable domain reads DTGVSQNPRHKITKRGQNVTFRCDPISEHNRLYWYRQTLGQGPEFLTYFQNEAQLEKSRLLSDRFSAERPKGSFSTLEIQRTEQGDSAMYLCASSLVEGVGSYEQYFGPGTRLTVT.

The chain recombines TRBV20-1 with TRBJ2-7; no reliable D call. The germline CDR1 and CDR2 sequences are DFQATT and SNEGSKA (reference sequence). This CDR3 region has 13 residues. Trimming pared 3 bases from V and 3 bases from J, leaving 12 bases between. This CDR3 is CSASVGIIYEQYV. The DNA for the CDR3 is TGCAGTGCTAGTGTGGGTATAATCTACGAGCAGTACGTC.

The chain combines TRBV5-1 with TRBJ2-7; maybe TRBD2 (5 bases). V was clipped by 4 bases and J by 0 bases, with 14 bases between them. The length of the CDR3 is 15 residues. Germline V CDR1 and CDR2: SGHRS, YFSETQ. The CDR3 loop reads CASSGSLGASYEQYF. The CDR3, as DNA: TGCGCCAGCAGCGGATCACTAGGAGCCTCCTACGAGCAGTACTTC.

This chain joins TRBV7-3 and TRBJ2-1; D is undetermined. The CDR3 spans 14 residues. Trimming took off 1 base at V and 5 bases at J, with 9 bases between the two ends. Per germline, CDR1 SGHTA and CDR2 FQGTGA. The CDR3 nucleotides are TGTGCCAGCAGCTTAAACTGGCTTAACAATGAGCAGTTCTTC. It is translated as CASSLNWLNNEQFF.

This clonotype showed up many times. The chain has TRBV18 and TRBJ2-3, with D tentatively TRBD2 (5 bases). CDR1 is KGHSH, CDR2 LQKENI, per germline. The CDR3 totals 13 residues. Trimming removed 8 bases at V and 1 base at J, with 10 bases between. In nucleotides, the CDR3 is TGTGCCAGCAGCCCCGGGGGCACAGATACGCAGTATTTT. It is translated as CASSPGGTDTQYF.

This clonotype appeared a few times. The genes are TRBV5-1 and TRBJ1-2; D not certain. The germline CDR1 and CDR2 sequences are SGHRS and YFSETQ. There are 12 residues in the CDR3. The germline V and J ends were trimmed by 1 base and 7 bases, with 8 bases remaining between them. The CDR3 sequence is CASSLFGSGYTF. The CDR3 DNA sequence: TGCGCCAGCAGCTTGTTCGGGTCTGGCTACACCTTC. The full variable domain, in which reference TRBV5-1 and TRBJ1-2 provide the parts outside the CDR3, is KAGVTQTPRYLIKTRGQQVTLSCSPISGHRSVSWYQQTPGQGLQFLFEYFSETQRNKGNFPGRFSGRQFSNSRSEMNVSTLELGDSALYLCASSLFGSGYTFGSGTRLTVV.

The V gene is TRBV4-1, the J gene TRBJ2-2; D gene ambiguous. This CDR3 has 16 residues. V gave up 1 base and J gave up 2 bases, with 11 bases separating them. The germline CDR1 and CDR2 sequences are MGHRA and YSYEKL. Here the CDR3 reads CASSQVMMDNTGELFF. The DNA for the CDR3 is TGCGCCAGCAGCCAAGTCATGATGGATAACACCGGGGAGCTGTTTTTT.

This clonotype was detected only a few times. CDR3 in amino acids: CASRPRGEANYGYTF. DNA of the CDR3: TGTGCCAGCAGGCCTCGGGGGGAGGCTAACTATGGCTACACCTTC. This rearrangement joins TRBV5-6 to TRBJ1-2, with D possibly being TRBD1 (5 bases). V lost 5 bases and J lost 0, with 14 bases in between. Germline values: CDR1 SGHDT, CDR2 YYEEEE. This CDR3 contains 15 residues.

This clonotype was found many times. The rearrangement uses TRBV7-2 and TRBJ2-3, with D tentatively TRBD1 (7 bases). Germline CDR1 reads SGHTA; CDR2 reads FQGNSA. The CDR3 spans 16 residues. Trimming pared 2 bases from V and 4 bases from J, leaving 16 bases between. The CDR3 sequence is CASSLLGGTGADTQYF. DNA for the CDR3: TGTGCCAGCAGCTTACTGGGGGGAACAGGGGCAGATACGCAGTATTTT. The full variable domain, completed using reference TRBV7-2 and TRBJ2-3, is GAGVSQSPSNKVTEKGKDVELRCDPISGHTALYWYRQSLGQGLEFLIYFQGNSAPDKSGLPSDRFSAERTGGSVSTLTIQRTQQEDSAVYLCASSLLGGTGADTQYFGPGTRLTVL.

This clonotype occurred a few times. The J gene is TRBJ2-1, the V gene TRBV5-6; 11 bases are a match to TRBD2. CDR3 size: 16 residues. The junction had 10 bases not matched to a gene; V was cut back by 4 bases and J by 7 bases. Germline V gene lookup returns CDR1 SGHDT and CDR2 YYEEEE. CDR3 in amino acids: CASSLSLAGAFNEQFF. The DNA for the CDR3 is TGTGCCAGCAGCCTATCACTAGCGGGGGCCTTTAATGAGCAGTTCTTC.

The genes are TRBV5-1 and TRBJ1-1; D uncertain. The length of the CDR3 is 13 residues. Deletions cut 2 bases from V and 4 bases from J, with 9 bases between. Germline assignment: CDR1 SGHRS and CDR2 YFSETQ. Here the CDR3 reads CASSFRGITEAFF. The CDR3 coding sequence is TGCGCCAGCAGCTTCCGGGGAATCACTGAAGCTTTCTTT.

Only a few counts were recorded for this clonotype. V usage is TRBV7-9 and J usage is TRBJ2-2; D is possibly TRBD2 (5 bases). V was cut by 11 bases and J by 5 bases, with 12 bases left in between. This CDR3 spans 12 amino acids. CDR1 is SEHNR and CDR2 is FQNEAQ in the germline V gene (reference sequence). The CDR3: CAFRPGTGELFF. CDR3 nucleotide sequence: TGTGCCTTCCGACCGGGGACCGGGGAGCTGTTTTTT. Supplemented by reference TRBV7-9 and TRBJ2-2, the full variable domain reads DTGVSQNPRHKITKRGQNVTFRCDPISEHNRLYWYRQTLGQGPEFLTYFQNEAQLEKSRLLSDRFSAERPKGSFSTLEIQRTEQGDSAMYLCAFRPGTGELFFGEGSRLTVL.

The V gene is TRBV7-9, the J gene TRBJ2-4, with 7 bases that match TRBD1. The ends lost 2 bases at V and 0 bases at J; junction bases unmatched: 7. CDR3 length: 17 amino acids. Germline V CDR1 and CDR2: SEHNR, FQNEAQ (reference sequence). CDR3 amino acids: CASSLSTGKSAKNIQYF. The CDR3 nucleotides read TGTGCCAGCAGCTTATCGACAGGGAAATCAGCCAAAAACATTCAGTACTTC.

V gene TRBV5-1 combines with J gene TRBJ1-2; TRBD1 aligns across 7 bases. The CDR3 has 15 residues. CDR1 is SGHRS, CDR2 YFSETQ, per germline. With 7 bases clipped from V and 4 bases from J, the junction kept 13 bases outside the gene matches. This CDR3 is CASYEEGARVYGYTF. The CDR3 DNA sequence: TGCGCCAGCTATGAAGAGGGGGCGCGTGTCTATGGCTACACCTTC.